The clone carrying this T cell receptor (beta chain) was seen many times. This record comes from a study of T cells in Graves' hyperthyroidism and ophthalmopathy. Germline CDR1 SNHLY, CDR2 FYNNEI. V lost 4 bases to trimming and J lost 5 bases, with 11 bases between them. The CDR3 sequence is 13 residues long. Amplification of TCR beta CDR3 regions was performed using RNA transcripts as template. The HTBI primer set drove a first-round RT-PCR of the TCR CDR3. In TCRdb, the multiplex PCR reads were re-called with MiXCR into one record per CDR3 protein. The sample lists fewer than 850,000 distinct CDR3 sequences; 15% to 20% were seen once.

This clonotype originated in a middle-aged man with Graves' hyperthyroidism. This sequence joins TRBV2 and TRBJ1-1; D call uncertain. Sequencing input: blood. The chain's CDR3 is CASSGHRGTEAFF. The CDR3 DNA reads TGTGCCAGCAGTGGACATAGAGGGACTGAAGCTTTCTTT.